This paragraph covers one T cell receptor beta chain sequence. The junction and the germline gene differ at one end; a read error may be behind it. These data originate in a study of blood T cells in healthy people across ages. Using a J-beta primer mix together with a sample-barcoded 5' primer, a second PCR was run for roughly 7 to 11 cycles. A single record per CDR3 protein comes from TCRdb applying MiXCR to the 5' RACE reads. The data show about 1.5 million distinct CDR3 sequences, with about 45% seen just once and roughly 3.7% held by the top ten. Germline V gene sequence: CDR1 MNHEY, CDR2 SVGAGI. This CDR3 spans 14 amino acids.

The sequence was obtained from a woman younger than 30 in good health. The sequenced sample consisted of blood. The chain carries TRBV6-5 and TRBJ1-2, with D possibly being TRBD1 (5 bases). The CDR3 protein is CASSKTVANCGYTF. The CDR3 DNA is TGTGCCAGCAGCAAGACAGTAGCTAACTGTGGCTACACCTTC.